One sample yielded the 15 T cell receptor beta chains listed below, sequenced in a study of T-cell reconstitution after alpha-beta-depleted transplantation in children. Preparing the TCRbeta library involved the use of unique molecular identifiers. TCRdb re-called the PCR reads with MiXCR, one entry per CDR3 protein. Among some 490,000 distinct CDR3 sequences listed, approximately 13% were seen once. Sample: PBMCs from the stem cell graft donor, taken from the stem cell graft. The receptors shown here come from a human donor who donated a stem cell graft to a child with combined immunodeficiency.

This clonotype has only a few counts. V usage is TRBV6-2 or TRBV6-3 and J usage is TRBJ2-5, with 9 nucleotides matching TRBD1. Trimming at V came to 6 bases and at J to 6 bases, leaving 11 bases not matched to a gene. The germline gives CDR1 MNHEY, CDR2 SVGEGT. This CDR3 has 15 residues. The CDR3 region has the DNA TGTGCCAGCAGATATGGGACAGGGCGTGTGAAGACCCAGTACTTC. Protein: CASRYGTGRVKTQYF.

J is TRBJ1-1 and V is TRBV6-2 or TRBV6-3; a possible D gene is TRBD1 (5 bases). V lost 7 bases and J lost 0, with 15 bases in between. The CDR3 loop spans 15 amino acids. The germline CDR1 and CDR2 sequences are MNHEY and SVGEGT. The CDR3 loop is CASKKTGGLNTEAFF. As DNA, the CDR3 is TGTGCCAGCAAAAAAACAGGAGGCCTGAACACTGAAGCTTTCTTT.

This clonotype was seen repeatedly, ten times or more. The V and J genes are TRBV19 and TRBJ2-3; D is perhaps TRBD1 (6 bases). Per the germline V gene, CDR1 is LNHDA and CDR2 is SQIVND (reference sequence). The CDR3 contains 13 residues. V was trimmed by 6 bases and J by 6 bases, leaving 13 bases between them. This CDR3 is CASSQGDTDTQYF. CDR3 nucleotides: TGTGCCAGTAGCCAAGGGGACACGGATACGCAGTATTTT.

The sample holds many counts of this clonotype. The J gene is TRBJ2-7, the V gene TRBV20-1, with a weak D call TRBD2 (6 bases). This CDR3 has 13 residues. Germline CDR1 and CDR2: DFQATT and SNEGSKA (reference sequence). V lost 3 bases and J 2 bases, leaving 11 bases between the germline ends. The CDR3 DNA reads TGCAGTGCTAGGGGACTCTTCACCTACGAGCAGTACTTC. Translating gives CSARGLFTYEQYF.

V is TRBV7-2 and J is TRBJ2-7; a possible D gene is TRBD2 (6 bases). The V end lost 3 bases, the J end lost 3 bases, and 12 bases lay between the germline ends. Germline V CDR1 and CDR2: SGHTA, FQGNSA. CDR3 length equals 14 residues. CDR3 amino acids: CASSLSLANYEQYF. In nucleotides, the CDR3 is TGTGCCAGCAGCTTGAGCCTAGCGAACTACGAGCAGTACTTC.

A few counts support this clonotype. The chain uses TRBV5-1 and TRBJ2-7, with 7 bases matching TRBD1. Germline CDR1 reads SGHRS; CDR2 reads YFSETQ. The V and J ends lost 5 bases and 4 bases, in that order; junction bases with no gene match: 9. The CDR3 has 14 amino acids. The CDR3 here is CASSLGTAEYEQYF. DNA for the CDR3: TGCGCCAGCAGTCTTGGGACAGCGGAATACGAGCAGTACTTC.

This clonotype was observed many times. The chain employs TRBV12-3 or TRBV12-4 and TRBJ2-3; D might be TRBD1 (6 bases). CDR3 length: 15 amino acids. The V end was cut by 2 bases, the J end by 2 bases, with 11 bases between. DNA of the CDR3: TGTGCCAGCAGTTTATTGGGGGCCGCCACAGATACGCAGTATTTT. Protein product: CASSLLGAATDTQYF.

This clonotype was recorded many times. The chain has TRBV12-3 or TRBV12-4 and TRBJ2-1, with D possibly TRBD2 on 6 matching bases. The CDR3 length is 14 residues. The V and J ends lost 0 bases and 4 bases respectively, with 7 bases between them. In DNA form, the CDR3 reads TGTGCCAGCAGTTTAGCTGCGGGGTACAATGAGCAGTTCTTC. Translated: CASSLAAGYNEQFF.

The sample holds a few counts of this clonotype. This chain uses TRBV10-3 with TRBJ2-7; D gene unclear. The V end was cut by 4 bases, the J end by 3 bases, with 7 bases between. The CDR3 length is 12 residues. Germline-derived CDR1 and CDR2 are ENHRY and SYGVKD. CDR3 sequence: CAISVGLYEQYF. In DNA form, the CDR3 reads TGTGCCATCAGTGTCGGTCTCTACGAGCAGTACTTC.

This clonotype was found a few times. The chain is built from TRBV12-3 or TRBV12-4 and TRBJ2-2; TRBD2 agrees at 8 bases. This CDR3 is 15 amino acids long. Unmatched junction bases numbered 4, after V lost 2 bases and J lost 5 bases. CDR3 nucleotides: TGTGCCAGCAGTTTAAGCGGGAGTCGAACCGGGGAGCTGTTTTTT. Translated, it gives CASSLSGSRTGELFF.

In its sample, this clonotype was seen a few times. V is TRBV4-3 and J is TRBJ2-1; maybe TRBD2 (5 bases). The length of the CDR3 is 18 residues. Germline lookup yields CDR1 LGHNA and CDR2 YSLEER. V lost 3 bases to trimming and J lost 7 bases, with 25 bases between them. The CDR3 sequence: CASSHPASGKSLENEQFF. CDR3 nucleotides: TGCGCCAGCAGCCACCCAGCCAGCGGAAAGTCTTTGGAGAATGAGCAGTTCTTC.

This clonotype was counted only a few times. The chain employs TRBV29-1 and TRBJ2-1; the D gene is possibly TRBD1 (6 bases). CDR3 size: 13 residues. Germline values: CDR1 SQVTM, CDR2 ANQGSEA. Trimming shortened V by 7 bases and J by 5 bases, and 15 bases separated the two germline ends. Written as DNA, the CDR3 is TGCAGCGGGGAATGGACAGAAAACAATGAGCAGTTCTTC. Protein sequence: CSGEWTENNEQFF.

In the case of this clonotype: The junction departs from the called germline gene at one end, perhaps through a read error. The rearrangement joins TRBV19 to TRBJ2-7; 8 bases line up with TRBD1. The CDR3 contains 14 residues. Germline V gene data show CDR1 as LNHDA and CDR2 as SQIVND (reference sequence). The CDR3 nucleotides are TGTACCAGTAGCTACGACAGGGGCGGTGGCGAGCAGTACTTC. It is translated as CTSSYDRGGGEQYF.

The chain has TRBV7-3 and TRBJ2-1; D uncertain. Germline V CDR1 and CDR2: SGHTA, FQGTGA. The CDR3 consists of 15 residues. Trimming cost V 0 bases and J 6 bases, with 12 bases left between them. CDR3 DNA sequence: TGTGCCAGCAGCTTAACAGGGCAGTTTGGCAATGAGCAGTTCTTC. Protein product: CASSLTGQFGNEQFF.

This clonotype has a handful of counts. The chain couples TRBV3-1 to TRBJ2-3; a possible D gene is TRBD1 (6 bases). This CDR3 has 15 residues. V lost 1 base and J lost 3, with 11 bases in between. Germline lookup yields CDR1 LGHDT and CDR2 YNNKEL (reference sequence). The CDR3 is CASSQGSGTTDTQYF. In DNA form, the CDR3 reads TGTGCCAGCAGCCAAGGTTCCGGGACAACAGATACGCAGTATTTT.